This TCR beta chain was profiled in a study of blood T cell repertoires in COVID-19. V gave up 3 bases and J gave up 5 bases, with 13 bases separating them. From germline, CDR1 is SGHVS and CDR2 FNYEAQ. This CDR3 has 14 residues. Data came from immunoSEQ multiplex PCR; TCRdb stores just in-frame clones and leaves some out. The table lists more than 300,000 clones, more than 90% of them singletons. The receptor comes from a woman aged 25 to 45 who had been exposed to COVID-19. Sequencing was performed on PBMCs or T cells enriched from blood (not recorded which). J is TRBJ1-2 and V is TRBV7-6, with a weak D call TRBD1 (5 bases). CDR3 sequence: CASSLAGPRYGYTF. CDR3 DNA sequence: TGTGCCAGCAGCTTGGCAGGGCCCAGGTATGGCTACACCTTC. Full variable domain (remainder filled in from reference TRBV7-6 and TRBJ1-2): GAGVSQSPRYKVTKRGQDVALRCDPISGHVSLYWYRQALGQGPEFLTYFNYEAQQDKSGLPNDRFSAERPEGSISTLTIQRTEQRDSAMYRCASSLAGPRYGYTFGSGTRLTVV.